This T cell receptor beta chain was captured by sequencing in a study of blood T cell repertoires in COVID-19. The CDR3 loop spans 15 amino acids. Germline CDR1 reads LGHNA; CDR2 reads YSLEER. V was pared by 1 base and J by 1 base, with 10 bases between. Clones were read by immunoSEQ multiplex PCR, and TCRdb kept only the in-frame ones, dropping some. The table lists 95,000 to 110,000 clones, 80% to 90% of them singletons. The chain recombines TRBV4-3 with TRBJ1-2; D is unclear. Sequencing was done on a sample of peripheral blood. The clonotype was recovered from a man between 60 and 70 years old with acute or convalescent COVID-19. The CDR3 loop is CASSQATGFNYGYTF. The CDR3 DNA follows: TGCGCCAGCAGCCAAGCGACGGGGTTTAACTATGGCTACACCTTC.